This TCR beta chain was recorded in a study of T cell changes during pregnancy in multiple sclerosis. TCRdb keeps only in-frame clones here, not all; method: immunoSEQ multiplex PCR. The sample includes more than 95,000 clones, approximately 93% of them seen just once. This clone came up once. V gave up 3 bases and J gave up 11 bases, with 14 bases separating them. The CDR3 has 13 residues. Germline V gene sequence: CDR1 KGHSH, CDR2 LQKENI. The V call is TRBV18, the J call TRBJ1-3; D ambiguous. The sample in question was peripheral blood, obtained after pregnancy. The origin of this receptor is a female donor with multiple sclerosis, enrolled in a pregnancy study. Here the CDR3 DNA reads TGTGCCAGCTCACCGAGGACTGCGGACTCCATATATTTT. Its translation is CASSPRTADSIYF.